These 17 T cell receptor beta chains were all obtained from the same sample, sequenced in a study of shared clonotypes between healthy human individuals. Some clones are missing from TCRdb's copy, which holds only in-frame ones; the method was immunoSEQ multiplex PCR. The sample gives 190,000 or so clones, 85% to 95% of which show up once; 0.065% to 0.07% is in the top ten. The sequencing sample was made of naive CD4+ T cells sorted from blood. Subset specified: CD45RA+ positively selected. These receptors were taken from a woman in her twenties or thirties in good health.

V usage is TRBV7-9 and J usage is TRBJ1-4; 7 bases line up with TRBD1. The CDR3 loop spans 15 amino acids. CDR1 is SEHNR and CDR2 is FQNEAQ in the germline V gene (reference sequence). V was clipped by 0 bases and J by 4 bases; unmatched bases: 2. The CDR3 is CASSLAGGSNEKLFF. CDR3 nucleotide sequence: TGTGCCAGCAGCTTAGCAGGGGGCAGTAATGAAAAACTGTTTTTT.

CDR3 sequence: CASSSGVVYEQYF. The CDR3 DNA is TGCGCCAGCTCATCAGGGGTAGTCTACGAGCAGTACTTC. The chain recombines TRBV10-2 with TRBJ2-7; the D gene is possibly TRBD1 (6 bases). Germline CDR1 and CDR2: WSHSY and SAAADI. The CDR3 has 13 amino acids. Deletions cut 8 bases from V and 3 bases from J, with 14 bases between.

This chain joins TRBV5-1 and TRBJ2-7, with 7 nucleotides matching TRBD1. CDR1 and CDR2 from the germline V gene are SGHRS and YFSETQ. This CDR3 region has 13 residues. Germline trimming cut 7 bases from V and 7 bases from J; bases unmatched to any gene: 11. The CDR3 sequence: CASRDSKTGEQYF. The CDR3 nucleotides read TGCGCCAGCCGGGACAGTAAAACGGGAGAGCAGTACTTC.

The chain has TRBV5-1 and TRBJ2-2, with 10 nucleotides matching TRBD2. Germline V gives CDR1 SGHRS, CDR2 YFSETQ. Losses at the gene ends were 4 bases for V and 7 bases for J; bases not matched to a gene: 16. This CDR3 contains 18 residues. The CDR3 here is CASSTKPSGSWGNGELFF. CDR3 DNA sequence: TGCGCCAGCAGCACCAAACCTAGCGGGAGTTGGGGCAACGGGGAGCTGTTTTTT.

The chain carries TRBV7-2 and TRBJ2-7, with 8 bases fitting TRBD2. Germline V gene lookup returns CDR1 SGHTA and CDR2 FQGNSA. V shed 5 bases, J shed 0 bases, and the junction held 6 bases outside the gene matches. The CDR3 totals 15 residues. The CDR3, as DNA: TGTGCCAGCAGCACTGTAGCGGGAACCTCCTACGAGCAGTACTTC. Encoded protein: CASSTVAGTSYEQYF.

J is TRBJ1-2 and V is TRBV4-2, with TRBD1 identical over 8 bases. The V and J ends lost 1 base and 6 bases, in that order; junction bases with no gene match: 7. The CDR3 has 15 residues. CDR1 and CDR2 (germline): LGHNA, YNFKEQ. CDR3 bases: TGTGCCAGCAGCCAAGTCGACAGGGGAGAAGATGGCTACACCTTC. This gives the protein CASSQVDRGEDGYTF.

The V gene is TRBV9, the J gene TRBJ2-7; the D gene is possibly TRBD2 (6 bases). The CDR3 covers 15 residues. V dropped 0 bases and J dropped 0 bases, with 10 bases sitting between them. The germline gives CDR1 SGDLS, CDR2 YYNGEE. The CDR3 loop is CASSVVAGGSYEQYF. CDR3 nucleotide sequence: TGTGCCAGCAGCGTAGTGGCCGGGGGCTCCTACGAGCAGTACTTC.

This sequence joins TRBV6-6 and TRBJ2-7; TRBD2 aligns across 10 bases. This CDR3 has 15 residues. J gave up 0 bases and V 5 bases, and 4 bases lay outside the gene matches. The germline gives CDR1 MNHNY, CDR2 SVGAGI (reference sequence). CDR3 protein: CASSPPSGSSYEQYF. Here the CDR3 DNA reads TGTGCCAGCAGTCCCCCTAGCGGGAGCTCCTACGAGCAGTACTTC.

The count of this clone is one. V is TRBV28 and J is TRBJ2-7, with 12 nucleotides matching TRBD2. The length of the CDR3 is 17 residues. The V segment lost 5 bases and the J segment 4 bases; nucleotides outside the gene matches: 12. CDR1 is MDHEN and CDR2 is SYDVKM in the germline V gene. CDR3 sequence reads: CASSDSSSGRAKYEQYF. The DNA of the CDR3 is TGTGCCAGCAGTGATTCCTCTAGCGGGAGGGCCAAGTACGAGCAGTACTTC.

The V gene is TRBV27, the J gene TRBJ2-1; D possibly corresponds to TRBD1 (6 bases). Germline V CDR1 and CDR2: MNHEY, SMNVEV (reference sequence). CDR3 length equals 14 residues. The germline V and J ends were trimmed by 8 bases and 3 bases, with 14 bases remaining between them. This CDR3 reads CASRGDIDYNEQFF. The CDR3 DNA reads TGTGCCAGCCGTGGGGACATCGACTACAATGAGCAGTTCTTC.

This chain connects TRBV30 to TRBJ2-1; perhaps TRBD1 as D (6 bases). CDR3 length: 13 amino acids. V shed 4 bases and J shed 10 bases, with 17 bases lying between them. The germline V gene encodes CDR1 GTSNPN and CDR2 SVGIG (reference sequence). The DNA of the CDR3 is TGTGCCTGGATCACGACAGGCCGGGGCGAGCAGTTCTTC. It specifies CAWITTGRGEQFF.

The V gene is TRBV2, the J gene TRBJ2-5; 10 bases align to TRBD1. Germline-derived CDR1 and CDR2 are SNHLY and FYNNEI. The trim removed 6 bases at V and 5 bases at J, leaving 9 bases unmatched. CDR3 size: 15 residues. CDR3 DNA sequence: TGTGCCAGCAGGGTACGGGACAGGGGTTTCGAGACCCAGTACTTC. It encodes CASRVRDRGFETQYF.

DNA for the CDR3: TGCAGCGTTGCAGGAGGCGCCTACGAGCAGTACTTC. Its protein product is CSVAGGAYEQYF. The J gene is TRBJ2-7, the V gene TRBV29-1; tentative D call: TRBD2 (5 bases). Trimming shortened V by 4 bases and J by 2 bases, and 9 bases separated the two germline ends. Germline CDR1 and CDR2: SQVTM and ANQGSEA. There are 12 residues in the CDR3.

CDR3 region: CSARTETQYF. DNA for the CDR3: TGCAGTGCCAGAACAGAGACCCAGTACTTC. This chain links TRBV20-1 with TRBJ2-5; no reliable D call. Germline V gene data show CDR1 as DFQATT and CDR2 as SNEGSKA (reference sequence). Trimming stripped 6 bases from V and 4 bases from J, with 6 bases between. CDR3 length equals 10 residues.

The gene calls are TRBV27 and TRBJ2-5; D is uncertain. Germline lookup yields CDR1 MNHEY and CDR2 SMNVEV (reference sequence). This CDR3 comprises 17 residues. Trimming cost V 1 base and J 3 bases, with 18 bases left between them. CDR3 nucleotide sequence: TGTGCCAGCAGTTTATACCCCCCTACTGGGGTTGAAGAGACCCAGTACTTC. Its protein is CASSLYPPTGVEETQYF.

The chain uses TRBV6-5 and TRBJ1-5; D remains unclear. From germline, CDR1 is MNHEY and CDR2 SVGAGI. This CDR3 has 15 amino acids. Trimming took 0 bases from V and 2 from J, leaving 8 bases between them. CDR3 nucleotides: TGTGCCAGCAGTTACTCGCGGAACCGCAATCAGCCCCAGCATTTT. Its protein is CASSYSRNRNQPQHF.

The V call is TRBV28, the J call TRBJ1-5; D is unresolved. There are 14 residues in the CDR3. Per the germline V gene, CDR1 is MDHEN and CDR2 is SYDVKM. Trimming removed 1 base at V and 7 bases at J, with 11 bases between. CDR3 nucleotide sequence: TGTGCCAGCAGTTTATTGGGGATCGGACAGCCCCAGCATTTT. Translated: CASSLLGIGQPQHF.